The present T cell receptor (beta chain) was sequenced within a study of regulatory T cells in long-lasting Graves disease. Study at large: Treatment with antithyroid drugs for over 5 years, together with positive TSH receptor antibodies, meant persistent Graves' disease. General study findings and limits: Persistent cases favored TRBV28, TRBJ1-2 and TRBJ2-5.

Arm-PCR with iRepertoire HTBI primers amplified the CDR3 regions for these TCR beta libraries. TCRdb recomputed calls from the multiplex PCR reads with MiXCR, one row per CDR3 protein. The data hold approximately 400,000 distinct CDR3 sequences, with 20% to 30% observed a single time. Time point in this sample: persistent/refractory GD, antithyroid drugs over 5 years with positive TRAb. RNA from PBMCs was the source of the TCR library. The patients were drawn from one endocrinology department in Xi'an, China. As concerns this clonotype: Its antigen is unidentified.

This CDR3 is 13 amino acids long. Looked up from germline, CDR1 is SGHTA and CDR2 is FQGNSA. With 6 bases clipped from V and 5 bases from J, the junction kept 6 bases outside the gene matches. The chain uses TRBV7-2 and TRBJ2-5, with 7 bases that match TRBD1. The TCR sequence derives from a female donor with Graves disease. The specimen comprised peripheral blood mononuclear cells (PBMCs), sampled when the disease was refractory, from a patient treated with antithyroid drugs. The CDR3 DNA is TGTGCCAGCAGAAAACTAGGGGGCGAGACCCAGTACTTC. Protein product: CASRKLGGETQYF.